The TCR beta chain described here comes from a study of memory CD4+ T cells and cytomegalovirus serostatus. The sort gate was single viable CD3+CD4+CD8-CD45RO+ cells for memory CD4+ T cells. Germline V lookup: CDR1 SGHTA, CDR2 FQGNSA. Trimming shortened V by 5 bases and J by 5 bases, and 18 bases separated the two germline ends. The CDR3 sequence is 15 residues long. Sequencing was performed with immunoSEQ multiplex PCR; in TCRdb, only in-frame clones are kept and a portion is missing. The sample includes approximately 56,000 clones, more than 75% seen only once; the top ten take around 0.43%. Sequenced sample: memory CD4+ T cells from blood. V usage is TRBV7-2 and J usage is TRBJ2-5, with D perhaps TRBD2 (6 bases). The receptor's source is an adult in good health and CMV-seronegative. CDR3 nucleotides: TGTGCCAGCAGCCTGGGTCAGGGAAGCGGGGAGACCCAGTACTTC. Translating gives CASSLGQGSGETQYF.